The entry below gives a single TCR beta chain sequence along with its context. It lacks a known antigen. One base away there is no much larger clone; base qualities are not given. This CDR3 is also generated by other DNA sequences in the sample. The record originates from a study of T cell responses to AZD1222 COVID-19 vaccine (dated by TCRdb to the early 2020s). Broadly, across the study: TCR sequencing was performed for 233 trial participants, of whom around 210 were given two doses of AZD1222 and around 25 were given two doses of MenACWY control vaccine. Trial participants were enrolled by age into 18-55, 56-69 and 70-plus year subgroups, with about 150, 27 and 61 TCR-sequenced participants respectively. Overall study outcomes, separate from this receptor: Reportedly, close to half of the unique spike-specific TCRs recognized epitopes lying outside the regions that are mutated in the B.1.351 and B.1.1.7 variants. A significant rise in spike-specific TCR breadth and depth was observed after two AZD1222 doses relative to day 0 and relative to MenACWY recipients. In the small 56-69-year group, the increase in depth fell short of significance, most likely because of low power. The whole spike protein was spanned by vaccine-associated CD4 TCRs, and dominant responses were seen in regions 160-218 and 743-854. Conclusions about previously exposed vaccinees were limited because only a handful of AZD1222 recipients were SARS-CoV-2 seropositive at baseline. No day 14 peak-response samples were available, so repertoires were characterized only after the peak T cell response. Participants were mostly white British, with more females than males. The authors suggested clonal diversity may have been underestimated.

The germline V gene sets CDR1 to LGHNA and CDR2 to YSLEER. Trimming at the junction amounts to 0 bases on V and 3 bases on J, and the germline ends lie 12 bases apart. Inclusive of the bounding cysteine and phenylalanine, the CDR3 is 15 residues long. The only DNA kept is the CDR3, 45 bases in frame from the first base. The CDR3 regions of human TCRbeta chains were analyzed by immunosequencing. Under the source paper's analysis protocol: TCRs in the repertoires were compared against a reference library of SARS-CoV-2-specific TCRs that had been generated with the MIRA antigen-specificity platform. Breadth meant the fraction of unique TCRs that were SARS-CoV-2-associated, whereas depth meant the fraction of total T cells that were SARS-CoV-2-associated. Using the MIRA data, every spike-specific TCR was mapped to the spike region that the TCR reacted to and assigned to either a CD4 or a CD8 class. Log10-transformed breadth and depth values were compared by one-way ANOVA with Sidak's multiple comparisons tests. TCRdb obtained this table from immuneACCESS and retained in-frame rearrangements with V and J assigned. These tables miss some clones; where compared with another copy, unresolved V genes account for less than half of the shortfall, and the remainder is unexplained. V, J and clone size reflect that table, while D and trimming were determined from the DNA. A total of roughly 100,000 clones appear in this sample, about 89% of them only once. The top ten clones comprise approximately 3% of the sample.

Taken with the paper, the label for time point translates to: about 28 days (+/-7) after the second vaccine dose. The meaning of the sample's treatment or condition label: meningococcal conjugate vaccine given as trial control. Vaccinee samples came from UK trials COV001 and COV002, including a single-blind randomized controlled phase 2/3 trial of AZD1222 (ChAdOx1 nCoV-19) in healthy adults. For TCRbeta chain sequencing, PBMC samples were collected from trial participants at day 0 and at day 28 after the second dose. The sample here was peripheral blood, taken 28 days after the second dose of the MenACWY control vaccine. This chain is built from TRBV4-3 and TRBJ2-7; the D gene is possibly TRBD2, with 7 bases matching. The source of this sequence is an adult who received the MenACWY meningococcal vaccine as a control. The sequenced DNA: TGCGCCAGCAGCCAAGATAGGGGGGGGAGCTACGAGCAGTACTTC. Protein translation: CASSQDRGGSYEQYF.